This TCR beta chain was sequenced for a study of T cell changes during pregnancy in multiple sclerosis (dated by TCRdb to about 2019). With regard to the full study: In women with multiple sclerosis, the researchers looked at how the T cell repertoire shifted as pregnancy progressed.

From cysteine to phenylalanine, the CDR3 is 15 amino acids long. Just the 45-base CDR3 DNA is kept, in frame starting at base 1. The germline V gene encodes CDR1 LGHNA and CDR2 YSLEER. V lost 0 bases and J lost 0 bases; the stretch between them is 8 bases long. In regard to this clone: Its antigen has not been determined. Base qualities are not at hand, and no much larger clone is one base apart.

Receptor libraries were prepared by the immunoSEQ multiplex PCR assay. In TCRdb, the immuneACCESS table is reduced to in-frame sequences with V and J assigned. These tables do not hold every clone; where another copy was compared, an unresolved V gene accounts for under half, and the others remain unexplained. Across this sample there are roughly 53,000 clones, with around nine tenths seen only once. The top ten clonotypes cover less than 4% of the sample. The chain links TRBV4-3 with TRBJ1-2; the D gene identity is not certain. The material was CD8+ T cells from peripheral blood mononuclear cells, obtained before pregnancy. The receptor was isolated from a female donor with multiple sclerosis, enrolled in a pregnancy study. The DNA sequence is TGCGCCAGCAGCCAAGATGACACCGCTAACTATGGCTACACCTTC. Its coded protein is CASSQDDTANYGYTF.